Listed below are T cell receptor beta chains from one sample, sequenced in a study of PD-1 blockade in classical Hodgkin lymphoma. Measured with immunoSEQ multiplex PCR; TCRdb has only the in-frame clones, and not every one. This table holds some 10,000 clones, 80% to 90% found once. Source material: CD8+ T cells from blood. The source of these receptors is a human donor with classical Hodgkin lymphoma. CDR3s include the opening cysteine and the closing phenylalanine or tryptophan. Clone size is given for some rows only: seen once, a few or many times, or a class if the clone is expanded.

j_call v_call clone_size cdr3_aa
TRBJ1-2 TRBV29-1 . CSVVGTGGKDTF
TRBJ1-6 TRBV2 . CASFGSYNSPLHF
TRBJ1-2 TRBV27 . CASSLSTGEGGYTF
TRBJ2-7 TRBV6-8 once CASSYRGPGTYYEQYF
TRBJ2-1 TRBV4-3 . CASSQVASPNEQFF
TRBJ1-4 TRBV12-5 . CASASVVGFGNEKLFF
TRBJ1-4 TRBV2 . CASSDNEKLFF
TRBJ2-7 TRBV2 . CASSGTVYEQYF
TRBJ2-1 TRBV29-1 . CSVGLTSGAHNEQFF
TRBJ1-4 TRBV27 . CASRDRGLREKLFF
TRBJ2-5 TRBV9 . CASSGSSGQTQYF
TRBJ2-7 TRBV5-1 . CASSRTPGLLAYEQYF
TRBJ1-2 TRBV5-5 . CASSSRGTWYGYTF
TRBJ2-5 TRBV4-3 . CASSPSTGFQETQYF
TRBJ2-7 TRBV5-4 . CASSLEQGGSYEQYF
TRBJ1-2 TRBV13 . CASSVAVANYGYTF
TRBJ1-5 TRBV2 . CASSENGYSNQPQHF
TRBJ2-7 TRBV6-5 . CASSYTPAGLDEQYF
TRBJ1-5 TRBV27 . CASKEGNQPQHF
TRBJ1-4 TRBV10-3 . CAISDPGGPDEKLFF
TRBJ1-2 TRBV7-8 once CASSNRQGDGYTF
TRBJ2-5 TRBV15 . CATSRTSIQETQYF
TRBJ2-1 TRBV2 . CASKPRRGLGYNEQFF
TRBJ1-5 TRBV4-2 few CASSQGYNSNQPQHF
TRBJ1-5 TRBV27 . CASRQGYNQPQHF
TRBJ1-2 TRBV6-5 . CASSSHGQVPPYGYTF
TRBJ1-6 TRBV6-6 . CASSVLRGLNSPLHF
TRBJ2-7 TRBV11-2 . CASSLGTSGAYEQYF
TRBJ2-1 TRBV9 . CASSVDGGVAGNEQFF
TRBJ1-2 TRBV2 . CASMGVIYGYTF
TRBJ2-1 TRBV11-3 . CASSLSQPSRGHNEQFF
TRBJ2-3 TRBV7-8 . CASSFGGPGFYYGTDTQYF
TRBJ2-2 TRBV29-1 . CSVVWGTGELFF
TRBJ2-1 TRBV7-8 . CASSLAGVNEQFF
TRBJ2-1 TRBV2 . CASSDPGQGVDEQFF
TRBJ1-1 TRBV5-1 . CASSLGAGATEAFF
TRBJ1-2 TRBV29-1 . CSVQGYWDANYGYTF
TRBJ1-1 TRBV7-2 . CASSLGWLRNTEAFF
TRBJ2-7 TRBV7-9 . CASSPPRDRGYEQYF
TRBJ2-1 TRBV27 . CASSLGGPSYNEQFF
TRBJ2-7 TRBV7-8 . CASSLVDTRPSYEQYF
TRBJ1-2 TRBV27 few CASSPHNYGYTF
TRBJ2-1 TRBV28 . CASSSGQGLFNEQFF
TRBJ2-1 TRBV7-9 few CASSERNSNEQFF
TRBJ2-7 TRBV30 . CAWSEAGPYEQYF
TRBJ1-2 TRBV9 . CASSPRTQPSYGYTF